Following are 12 T cell receptor beta chains from one sample sequenced in a study of OX40 agonist ivuxolimab in advanced cancers. Library preparation used the immunoSEQ multiplex PCR assay. TCRdb mirrors the immuneACCESS table, restricted to in-frame sequences. Some clones are absent from its copies; in checked studies, under half trace to an unresolved V gene, and the reason for the others is unknown. The sample profile shows fewer than 85,000 clones; around 82% of them were found once. The ten largest clones represent 4% to 6% of the sample. The material was CD4+ or CD8+ T cells sorted from blood, obtained in a trial of the OX40 agonist ivuxolimab. These receptors were taken from an adult with an advanced solid tumor such as melanoma, head and neck, liver or kidney cancer.

This clone was seen only a few times. The chain is built from TRBV5-5 and TRBJ2-7; D might be TRBD1 or TRBD2, each matching 5 bases. Trimming shortened V by 2 bases and J by 3 bases, and 12 bases separated the two germline ends. Germline V gene data show CDR1 as SGHKS and CDR2 as YYEKEE (reference sequence). The CDR3 runs 14 residues. CDR3 coding DNA: TGTGCCAGCAGCTTCCGGGACCCGTACTACGAGCAGTACTTC. It codes for CASSFRDPYYEQYF.

This chain uses TRBV28 with TRBJ1-2; D is uncertain. This CDR3 is 13 amino acids long. Trimming pared 2 bases from V and 6 bases from J, leaving 10 bases between. CDR1 and CDR2 from the germline V gene are MDHEN and SYDVKM. The CDR3 DNA sequence: TGTGCCAGCAGTTTAATGGGTGGAAATGGCTACACCTTC. Its translation is CASSLMGGNGYTF.

The V call is TRBV19, the J call TRBJ1-1, with D possibly matching TRBD1 (5 bases). This CDR3 spans 13 amino acids. Per the germline V gene, CDR1 is LNHDA and CDR2 is SQIVND (reference sequence). V lost 8 bases and J 1 base, leaving 11 bases between the germline ends. CDR3 residues: CASSGKRNTEAFF. CDR3 nucleotide sequence: TGTGCCAGTTCAGGGAAAAGGAACACTGAAGCTTTCTTT.

A few counts support this clone. This chain's CDR3 is CATRQTGNVGISGNTIYF. DNA for the CDR3: TGTGCCACCCGCCAAACTGGAAATGTGGGAATCTCTGGAAACACCATATATTTT. This chain joins TRBV10-3 and TRBJ1-3; the D is unclear. This CDR3 has 18 amino acids. Germline CDR1 reads ENHRY; CDR2 reads SYGVKD. Trimming removed 10 bases at V and 0 bases at J, with 25 bases between.

This clone occurred once. This chain connects TRBV28 to TRBJ2-1; D gene unclear. The germline V gene has CDR1 MDHEN and CDR2 SYDVKM. The V gene lost 4 bases and the J gene lost 9 bases, with 10 bases spanning the gap. The CDR3 runs to 12 residues. CDR3 region: CASSSLNSEQFF. Here the CDR3 DNA reads TGTGCCAGCAGTTCCTTGAATAGTGAGCAGTTCTTC.

V usage is TRBV5-1 and J usage is TRBJ1-1; D might be TRBD1 (6 bases). Germline CDR1 is SGHRS and CDR2 is YFSETQ. There are 12 residues in the CDR3. The ends were cut back, 3 bases at V and 7 bases at J, with 10 bases in the middle. CDR3 in amino acids: CASSYGQSEAFF. In DNA form, the CDR3 reads TGCGCCAGCAGCTATGGACAGAGTGAAGCTTTCTTT. The full variable domain, rest sourced from reference TRBV5-1 and TRBJ1-1, is KAGVTQTPRYLIKTRGQQVTLSCSPISGHRSVSWYQQTPGQGLQFLFEYFSETQRNKGNFPGRFSGRQFSNSRSEMNVSTLELGDSALYLCASSYGQSEAFFGQGTRLTVV.

The rearrangement links TRBV4-1 to TRBJ2-7, with 9 bases lining up with TRBD2. Germline CDR1 reads MGHRA; CDR2 reads YSYEKL. Unmatched junction bases numbered 27, after V lost 0 bases and J lost 9 bases. The CDR3 is made up of 21 amino acids. For the CDR3, the DNA is TGCGCCAGCAGCCAAGATGAACATACCTCAACTATACTAAGCGGGGGGCGCCGGCAGTACTTC. It yields the protein CASSQDEHTSTILSGGRRQYF.

This clone showed up just a few times. V gene TRBV18 combines with J gene TRBJ2-1; D might be TRBD1 (6 bases). Trimming left V 4 bases short and J 5 bases short, with 9 bases between. The CDR3 spans 13 residues. Per germline, CDR1 KGHSH and CDR2 LQKENI. The CDR3 loop is CASSLQGNNEQFF. The CDR3 DNA follows: TGTGCCAGCTCACTACAGGGAAACAATGAGCAGTTCTTC.

This clone was counted a single time. V and J are TRBV6-1 and TRBJ2-1; 9 nucleotides agree with TRBD2. CDR3 size: 13 residues. Germline values: CDR1 MNHNS, CDR2 SASEGT. With V trimmed by 7 bases and J by 9 bases, 7 bases remained unmatched. Here the CDR3 reads CASITSGFGEQFF. For the CDR3, the DNA is TGTGCCAGCATCACTAGCGGGTTCGGTGAGCAGTTCTTC.

This chain connects TRBV18 to TRBJ2-1; 10 nucleotides match TRBD1. The J segment lost 2 bases and the V segment lost 3 bases, leaving 1 base of the junction unmatched. Per germline, CDR1 KGHSH and CDR2 LQKENI. This CDR3 contains 15 residues. The CDR3 DNA sequence: TGTGCCAGCTCACCCGGGACAGGGGCCTACAATGAGCAGTTCTTC. The encoded protein is CASSPGTGAYNEQFF.

This chain connects TRBV6-1 to TRBJ1-2, with D possibly TRBD1 on 5 matching bases. The V gene lost 2 bases and the J gene lost 0 bases, with 13 bases spanning the gap. CDR1 is MNHNS and CDR2 is SASEGT in the germline V gene. This CDR3 comprises 16 residues. CDR3 loop: CASSESWGQANYGYTF. In nucleotides, the CDR3 is TGTGCCAGCAGTGAAAGTTGGGGCCAAGCTAACTATGGCTACACCTTC.

This clone was counted only a few times. The CDR3 coding sequence is TGTGCCAGCAGCTACTCTATAGCGGGGCGCTCCTACAATGAGCAGTTCTTC. This gives the protein CASSYSIAGRSYNEQFF. J is TRBJ2-1 and V is TRBV7-3, with 8 nucleotides matching TRBD2. Germline CDR1 SGHTA, CDR2 FQGTGA. CDR3 length equals 17 residues. V shed 4 bases and J 0 bases; nucleotides not matched to a gene: 8.